This TCR beta chain originates from a study of shared T cell receptors in the human thymus. The germline gives CDR1 LNHDA, CDR2 SQIVND (reference sequence). The CDR3 loop spans 20 amino acids. J lost 0 bases, V lost 4 bases, and 15 bases had no gene match. Assay: immunoSEQ multiplex PCR; the TCRdb copy retains only in-frame clones and omits some. The sample includes approximately 580,000 clones, about 84% of them seen just once. This clone was observed a handful of times. A further study also used this sample, focusing on human thymus T cells. That source reports: Thymic and blood repertoires appeared to show biased V and J gene usage.

The chain carries TRBV19 and TRBJ1-5, with TRBD1 identical over 10 bases. Sequenced: thymocytes. This clonotype originated in a boy younger than two with a congenital heart defect. The CDR3 DNA reads TGTGCCAGTAGTAAGGAGACAGGGGGCATCAAGCCCCCTAGCAATCAGCCCCAGCATTTT. Its translation is CASSKETGGIKPPSNQPQHF.